This T cell receptor (beta chain) came from a study of beta chain features in type 1 diabetes (dated by TCRdb to 2016 to 2019). As for the study more broadly: Mean age, gender distribution, total cell number and subset yield did not differ between patients and healthy donors. In the study, recently diagnosed type 1 diabetes patients and matched healthy donors were compared on the TCRB repertoires of their sorted circulating CD4+ T cell subsets. A total of 85 million to 140 million sorted cells were examined across all samples, and the number of cells per subset was strongly correlated with RNA yield. Regulatory and stem cell-like memory subsets were isolated from only 8 patients and about eight healthy donors, whereas naive and central memory subsets came from all 30 or so donors.

From each donor, a single peripheral blood sample of around 0.12 L on average was drawn into heparinised tubes. A BD FACSAria II was used to sort naive, central memory, regulatory and stem cell-like memory CD4+ T cells with a panel that included CD45RO, CCR7, CD25, CD127, CD95 and CD27. Every sorted population had a purity above 98%. PBMCs were isolated immediately by Lymphoprep density gradient centrifugation and stained directly without culture. So that batch effects would be minimized, each experiment stained and sorted samples in pairs, pairing one healthy donor with one patient. V loses 5 bases at its end and J loses 5 bases; junction bases beyond the gene matches: 5. As encoded in the germline V gene, CDR1 is MNHNS while CDR2 is SASEGT. Counted from cysteine to phenylalanine, this CDR3 has 15 amino acids. The retained sequence is limited to the CDR3, 45 bases, with the frame set at the first base.

Study-level results and caveats: Naive, central memory and regulatory TCRB repertoires appeared more similar among patients than among healthy donors. At VDJ recombination sites, patients with type 1 diabetes made fewer insertions and deleted more nucleotides, a pattern implying thymic rearrangement abnormalities. Type 1 diabetes patients showed a moderate but significant shortening of TCRB CDR3 length in all four CD4+ subsets. Because cDNA was sequenced instead of genomic DNA, highly expressing activated cells could be over-represented, though the groups showed no difference in activation or CD3 levels. PCR may preferentially amplify shorter templates, but because patient and control samples were amplified and corrected together, any resulting skew would affect both groups equally. Because the HLA sub-analyses included only small numbers of individuals, any influence of HLA type on TCRB rearrangement was left unresolved.

All of the isolated RNA was reverse transcribed with the High Capacity cDNA Reverse Transcription Kit, so expressed TCRB transcripts were sequenced. Deep immunoSEQ sequencing was applied to naive, central memory and regulatory T cell samples, giving an average of roughly 3.6 million total reads per sample. Sorted cells were lysed in RLT buffer and RNA was extracted with DNase-treated RNeasy Micro or Mini kits, depending on cell number. To prevent cross-contamination, every cell subset was processed on its own, while patient and healthy donor samples were processed together. The immunoSEQ multiplex PCR was used to amplify TCRB sequences from cDNA, generating 87-bp fragments that spanned the CDR3 region. The amplicons were sequenced using the Illumina HiSeq platform. Regarding the original processing steps: Synthetic template baselines were used to correct PCR bias computationally, reads within Hamming distance 2 were collapsed, and singletons that could not be merged were discarded. Reads were aligned to IMGT to assign V, D and J genes, CDR3 length, and insertions or deletions at six rearrangement sites. Within each subset, clonotype counts were normalized to the number of sorted cells before true diversity and Gini coefficients were calculated with the tcR R package. The overlap coefficient, calculated on TCRB nucleotide sequences, was used to measure repertoire sharing. As a proxy for the pre-selection repertoire, out-of-frame TCRB sequences from naive cells were analyzed. The immuneACCESS repertoire file appears here via TCRdb, limited to in-frame rearrangements. These files lack a portion of the clones; in checked studies, under half of the deficit traces to unresolved V genes, and the cause of the others is not known. V and J calls and clone size are as listed in that table; D and trimming were resolved from the DNA. For this sample the table gives approximately 150,000 clones, of which 8% to 13% were detected only once. The top ten clonotypes cover less than 1.5% of the sample.

Remarks on this clone: The antigen it recognizes is unknown. No much larger clonotype is one base removed from it; base qualities were not supplied.

The chain is encoded by TRBV6-1 joined to TRBJ2-3; 12 central nucleotides agree with TRBD2. Sequenced: naive CD4+ T cells from blood. The cell subset or site label, as the study defines it: true naive CD4+ T cells. The sequence derives from a man younger than 35 in good health. The CDR3 here reads CASSTSGGREDTQYF. The nucleotides read TGTGCCAGCAGTACTAGCGGGGGGCGGGAAGATACGCAGTATTTT.